This T cell receptor beta chain derives from a study of CD8 T cells in Susac syndrome. Random hexamers served to reverse transcribe about 0.45 to 1 ug RNA. A single record per CDR3 protein comes from TCRdb applying MiXCR to the immunoSEQ multiplex PCR reads. Of 130,000 to 150,000 distinct CDR3 sequences in the sample, around 95% were seen once. Germline V gene data show CDR1 as MDHEN and CDR2 as SYDVKM. The trim removed 6 bases at V and 0 bases at J, leaving 5 bases unmatched. CDR3 length: 15 residues. The chain joins TRBV28 to TRBJ2-1; 7 nucleotides line up with TRBD1. The sequencing input was CD4+ T cells from PBMCs. The receptor was isolated from a human donor with Susac syndrome. CDR3 DNA: TGTGCCAGCAGCGCCCCAGGGGGCTCCTACAATGAGCAGTTCTTC. It yields the protein CASSAPGGSYNEQFF.